What follows describes a single T cell receptor (beta chain). In the PCR, 60 Vbeta and 13 Jbeta primers were used. Clones were sequenced by immunoSEQ multiplex PCR, and TCRdb holds only the in-frame ones, with some missing. This table holds roughly 130,000 clones, 84% found once. This entry comes from a study of cytomegalovirus exposure and HLA in healthy donors. Germline CDR1 MNHNS, CDR2 SASEGT. The CDR3 has 15 residues. Trimming pared 8 bases from V and 6 bases from J, leaving 20 bases between. The sequence was obtained from a woman aged 18-30 years in good health and CMV-seropositive. The sequenced material came from PBMCs. The chain carries TRBV6-1 and TRBJ1-3; D not certain. The CDR3 DNA follows: TGTGCCAGCTTCCCCGGAGTGCTGGTCTTAAACACCATATATTTT. It yields the protein CASFPGVLVLNTIYF.